This entry lists 21 T cell receptor beta chains sequenced from one sample in a study of control samples from healthy donors and cancer patients. Repertoires were generated with immunoSEQ multiplex PCR, while TCRdb's copy carries only in-frame clones and drops some. The sample holds tens of thousands of clones, around 91% seen once. Sequenced input: blood. Every receptor here comes from a man aged 50 or older in good health.

This clone occurred once. This chain uses TRBV11-2 with TRBJ2-1, with 8 positions matching TRBD2. CDR1 is SGHAT and CDR2 is FQNNGV in the germline V gene. This CDR3 comprises 14 residues. V was clipped by 3 bases and J by 9 bases; unmatched bases: 7. The CDR3 region is CASSFGGAGVEQFF. Written as DNA, the CDR3 is TGTGCCAGCAGCTTCGGGGGGGCCGGGGTTGAGCAGTTCTTC. Together with reference TRBV11-2 and TRBJ2-1, the CDR3 gives the full variable domain: EAGVAQSPRYKIIEKRQSVAFWCNPISGHATLYWYQQILGQGPKLLIQFQNNGVVDDSQLPKDRFSAERLKGVDSTLKIQPAKLEDSAVYLCASSFGGAGVEQFFGPGTRLTVL.

The rearrangement joins TRBV10-3 to TRBJ2-3; a possible D gene is TRBD1 (8 bases). V was clipped by 8 bases and J by 6 bases, with 24 bases between them. Per the germline V gene, CDR1 is ENHRY and CDR2 is SYGVKD. CDR3 size: 16 residues. The CDR3 region is CAIGGGTGGSSDTQYF. CDR3 sequence (DNA): TGTGCCATCGGGGGGGGCACAGGGGGATCGTCGGATACGCAGTATTTT.

This CDR3 is CASSHAVDEKLFF. The CDR3 DNA reads TGTGCCAGCTCTCACGCGGTCGATGAAAAACTGTTTTTT. This chain links TRBV18 with TRBJ1-4, with D unclear. Trimming left V 6 bases short and J 6 bases short, with 11 bases between. This CDR3 has 13 amino acids. CDR1 is KGHSH and CDR2 is LQKENI in the germline V gene.

V gene TRBV30 combines with J gene TRBJ2-7, with 7 bases matching TRBD2. J was trimmed by 1 base and V by 3 bases; bases with no gene match: 3. The CDR3 is 13 amino acids. Germline V gene sequence: CDR1 GTSNPN, CDR2 SVGIG (reference sequence). CDR3 sequence reads: CAWRGGGSYEQYF. The DNA for the CDR3 is TGTGCCTGGAGAGGCGGGGGATCCTACGAGCAGTACTTC. The variable domain in full, completed from reference TRBV30 and TRBJ2-7, reads SQTIHQWPATLVQPVGSPLSLECTVEGTSNPNLYWYRQAAGRGLQLLFYSVGIGQISSEVPQNLSASRPQDRQFILSSKKLLLSDSGFYLCAWRGGGSYEQYFGPGTRLTVT.

This chain joins TRBV5-1 and TRBJ2-7; the match to TRBD2 covers 8 bases. Germline assignment: CDR1 SGHRS and CDR2 YFSETQ. Trimming at V came to 0 bases and at J to 7 bases, leaving 9 bases not matched to a gene. This CDR3 has 15 amino acids. The CDR3 protein is CASSLAHGGAREQYF. The CDR3 nucleotides are TGCGCCAGCAGCTTGGCCCACGGGGGGGCCAGGGAGCAGTACTTC.

This clone was found a few times. This chain uses TRBV18 with TRBJ2-5; D is unclear. Deletions cut 3 bases from V and 2 bases from J, with 10 bases between. Germline values: CDR1 KGHSH, CDR2 LQKENI. The CDR3 is 14 amino acids. The CDR3 DNA follows: TGTGCCAGCTCACCTACGGCACGGCAAGAGACCCAGTACTTC. It specifies CASSPTARQETQYF.

J is TRBJ2-5 and V is TRBV19, with a tentative D call TRBD1 (6 bases). The V end was cut by 5 bases, the J end by 4 bases, with 14 bases between. There are 14 residues in the CDR3. CDR1 is LNHDA, CDR2 SQIVND, per germline (reference sequence). The CDR3 sequence: CASSLMTGSETQYF. The CDR3, as DNA: TGTGCCAGTAGTCTCATGACAGGATCAGAGACCCAGTACTTC.

The rearrangement joins TRBV2 to TRBJ2-1; 7 positions agree with TRBD2. The CDR3 consists of 16 residues. Germline assignment: CDR1 SNHLY and CDR2 FYNNEI. V lost 4 bases to trimming and J lost 9 bases; unmatched junction nucleotides: 15. The CDR3 region has the DNA TGTGCCAGCAGTGCGGACGGGGGGACCGGCCTCGGTGAGCAGTTCTTC. It is translated as CASSADGGTGLGEQFF.

V usage is TRBV6-1 and J usage is TRBJ2-7, with D uncertain. CDR1 and CDR2 (germline): MNHNS, SASEGT. V gave up 2 bases and J gave up 7 bases, with 12 bases separating them. The CDR3 covers 13 residues. In nucleotides, the CDR3 is TGTGCCAGCAGTGAAAGTGCACGTCGGGAGCAGTACTTC. It specifies CASSESARREQYF.

The chain combines TRBV5-8 with TRBJ2-1, with TRBD2 as a possible D gene (5 bases). V lost 2 bases and J 7 bases, leaving 16 bases between the germline ends. Germline assignment: CDR1 SGHTS and CDR2 YDEGEE. There are 15 residues in the CDR3. CDR3 protein: CASSLRLSPGNEQFF. DNA for the CDR3: TGTGCCAGCAGCTTAAGACTATCACCAGGAAATGAGCAGTTCTTC.

The chain combines TRBV27 with TRBJ1-5; D is undetermined. Looked up from germline, CDR1 is MNHEY and CDR2 is SMNVEV (reference sequence). The V end lost 2 bases, the J end lost 7 bases, and 9 bases lay between the germline ends. This CDR3 has 13 amino acids. CDR3 coding DNA: TGTGCCAGCAGTTTAAGGGTGGAGCAGCCCCAGCATTTT. This encodes CASSLRVEQPQHF.

V and J are TRBV2 and TRBJ1-2, with 11 positions matching TRBD1. CDR3 size: 14 residues. V shed 4 bases and J 8 bases; nucleotides not matched to a gene: 6. Germline values: CDR1 SNHLY, CDR2 FYNNEI. CDR3 nucleotide sequence: TGTGCCAGCAGTGGGACAGGGGGCGCAGAGGGCTACACCTTC. Its translation: CASSGTGGAEGYTF.

The chain couples TRBV6-5 to TRBJ1-2, with 8 positions matching TRBD1. The CDR3 totals 15 residues. Germline V gene sequence: CDR1 MNHEY, CDR2 SVGAGI. Germline trimming cut 5 bases from V and 4 bases from J; bases unmatched to any gene: 9. The CDR3 DNA is TGTGCCAGCAGTCGTCAGGGGGCCTTGGGCTATGGCTACACCTTC. Protein: CASSRQGALGYGYTF.

The chain recombines TRBV6-5 with TRBJ2-1, with 10 bases fitting TRBD2. The V gene's germline CDR1 is MNHEY and CDR2 SVGAGI. The CDR3 loop spans 15 amino acids. Trimming at V came to 2 bases and at J to 7 bases, leaving 5 bases not matched to a gene. As DNA, the CDR3 is TGTGCCAGCAGTTACCTAGCGGGGGCCGGGAATGAGCAGTTCTTC. Translated: CASSYLAGAGNEQFF.

This chain joins TRBV7-9 and TRBJ1-2; 8 bases are shared with TRBD1. Trimming cost V 2 bases and J 4 bases; bases outside gene matches: 15. The V gene's germline CDR1 is SEHNR and CDR2 FQNEAQ (reference sequence). The CDR3 contains 18 residues. CDR3 coding DNA: TGTGCCAGCAGCTTAATTCGGCAGGGGGCGAGCGGTGGCTATGGCTACACCTTC. Residues: CASSLIRQGASGGYGYTF. Filled out from reference TRBV7-9 and TRBJ1-2, the complete variable domain reads DTGVSQNPRHKITKRGQNVTFRCDPISEHNRLYWYRQTLGQGPEFLTYFQNEAQLEKSRLLSDRFSAERPKGSFSTLEIQRTEQGDSAMYLCASSLIRQGASGGYGYTFGSGTRLTVV.

There are a few counts of this clone. The genes are TRBV19 and TRBJ1-2; the D is unclear. Germline assignment: CDR1 LNHDA and CDR2 SQIVND (reference sequence). The ends were cut back, 5 bases at V and 5 bases at J, with 12 bases in the middle. There are 13 residues in the CDR3. The CDR3 sequence is CASSFTGFYGYTF. Here the CDR3 DNA reads TGTGCCAGTAGTTTTACGGGGTTTTATGGCTACACCTTC. The variable domain in full, completed from reference TRBV19 and TRBJ1-2, reads DGGITQSPKYLFRKEGQNVTLSCEQNLNHDAMYWYRQDPGQGLRLIYYSQIVNDFQKGDIAEGYSVSREKKESFPLTVTSAQKNPTAFYLCASSFTGFYGYTFGSGTRLTVV.

The rearrangement links TRBV11-2 to TRBJ1-2; no reliable D call. V was pared by 2 bases and J by 7 bases, with 5 bases between. This CDR3 comprises 11 residues. Germline loops: CDR1 SGHAT, CDR2 FQNNGV. CDR3 in DNA: TGTGCCAGCAGCTTACTCTCTGGCTACACCTTC. Translated, it gives CASSLLSGYTF. Supplemented by reference TRBV11-2 and TRBJ1-2, the full variable domain reads EAGVAQSPRYKIIEKRQSVAFWCNPISGHATLYWYQQILGQGPKLLIQFQNNGVVDDSQLPKDRFSAERLKGVDSTLKIQPAKLEDSAVYLCASSLLSGYTFGSGTRLTVV.

This clone has only a few counts. V gene TRBV6-6 combines with J gene TRBJ1-1, with D hard to call. V gave up 6 bases and J gave up 1 base, with 9 bases separating them. CDR1 is MNHNY, CDR2 SVGAGI, per germline (reference sequence). The CDR3 spans 13 residues. The CDR3 DNA reads as TGTGCCAGCAGGTCGGAGGGGAACACTGAAGCTTTCTTT. Translation gives CASRSEGNTEAFF.

The V and J genes are TRBV27 and TRBJ2-4; D ambiguous. The CDR3 is 13 amino acids. Germline V CDR1 and CDR2: MNHEY, SMNVEV (reference sequence). Trimming cost V 6 bases and J 1 base, with 7 bases left between them. In nucleotides, the CDR3 is TGTGCCAGCAGCCCTGTTGCCAAAAACATTCAGTACTTC. Translation gives CASSPVAKNIQYF.

A single count supports this clone. The chain employs TRBV7-9 and TRBJ2-1; D remains unclear. CDR3 size: 18 residues. Between the trimmed V and J ends, which lost 2 bases and 0 bases, there was a span of 17 bases. CDR1 and CDR2 (germline): SEHNR, FQNEAQ (reference sequence). CDR3 amino acids: CASSLLQVWASSYNEQFF. The CDR3 bases are TGTGCCAGCAGCTTACTCCAGGTATGGGCCAGCTCCTACAATGAGCAGTTCTTC.

Of note for this clone: The junction shows a germline mismatch at one end, possibly a read error. V and J are TRBV5-4 and TRBJ1-2, with D perhaps TRBD1 (5 bases). Germline V lookup: CDR1 SGHNT, CDR2 YYREEE (reference sequence). CDR3 length equals 15 residues. The CDR3: CASADSSPAPRGASF. The CDR3 DNA sequence: TGTGCCAGCGCAGACAGTTCACCAGCCCCTCGCGGGGCGTCATTC.